This T cell receptor (beta chain) was found in a study of PD-1 blockade in classical Hodgkin lymphoma. Findings of the study overall: Compared with healthy donors, newly diagnosed patients reportedly showed lower baseline TCR diversity. Patients were excluded if nivolumab began under 1 year after ASCT (the autologous transplant). A significant rise in TCR diversity by C4D1 was seen for CD4+ but not CD8+ cells. Newly diagnosed and completely responding patients shared comparable baseline diversity.

All trial patients relapsed after autologous stem cell transplantation. Concerning this clone itself: The target antigen is unknown.

TCRdb keeps only in-frame clones here, not all; method: immunoSEQ multiplex PCR. Here the sample spans over 85,000 clones, roughly 79% being singletons. The receptor was isolated from a human donor with classical Hodgkin lymphoma. The source was peripheral blood mononuclear cells (PBMCs), collected before the second cycle of nivolumab.

This chain's CDR3 is CASIEGGSNTEAFF. The CDR3 DNA sequence: TGCGCCAGCATCGAGGGAGGGAGTAACACTGAAGCTTTCTTT. This chain uses TRBV5-1 with TRBJ1-1, with unresolved D. Germline V lookup: CDR1 SGHRS, CDR2 YFSETQ. This CDR3 spans 14 amino acids. Trimming stripped 6 bases from V and 2 bases from J, with 14 bases between.